The 20 T cell receptor beta chains below were found in one sample sequenced in a study of tumor and adjacent non-tumor tissue in lung cancer. RNA was extracted from bulk tissue without any cell sorting. Distant lung tissue was collected more than 3 cm away from the tumor edge. A modified ARM-PCR protocol with three rounds of nested PCR amplified TCRbeta. TCRdb reprocessed the multiplex PCR reads with MiXCR, giving one entry per CDR3 protein. This table holds more than 35,000 distinct CDR3 sequences, approximately 60% found once. The sequenced sample was distant non-tumor lung tissue. All receptors come from a woman aged 35 to 49 with non-small cell lung cancer.

On this clonotype: A much more abundant neighbour one base away suggests this may be a read error. CDR3 nucleotides: TGCAGCTGCCAGTACACAGATACGCAGTATTTT. It is translated as CSCQYTDTQYF. This rearrangement joins TRBV29-1 to TRBJ2-3; D gene ambiguous. This CDR3 is built from 11 residues. Trimming took off 8 bases at V and 2 bases at J, with 8 bases between the two ends. The germline V gene encodes CDR1 SQVTM and CDR2 ANQGSEA.

As to this clonotype: The CDR3 ends on some other residue instead of the conserved phenylalanine or tryptophan, so this is likely a read error. J is TRBJ2-3 and V is TRBV11-2; D remains ambiguous. V was cut by 5 bases and J by 8 bases, with 17 bases left in between. Germline V lookup: CDR1 SGHAT, CDR2 FQNNGV. The CDR3 length is 14 residues. CDR3 sequence (DNA): TGTGCCAGCAGCCCTCTAAGCACAGCAGGTACGCAGTATTCT. Protein product: CASSPLSTAGTQYS.

Worth noting for this clonotype: Possible read error: a much larger clone is one base away. The V call is TRBV7-8, the J call TRBJ2-5; TRBD2 agrees at 7 bases. The CDR3 is made up of 15 amino acids. The germline V gene encodes CDR1 SGHVS and CDR2 FQNEAQ. The CDR3 sequence: CTSSFATSDQETQYF. DNA of the CDR3: TGTACCAGCAGCTTCGCTACTAGCGACCAAGAGACCCAGTACTTC. Variable domain in full (rest from reference TRBV7-8 and TRBJ2-5): GAGVSQSPRYKVAKRGQDVALRCDPISGHVSLFWYQQALGQGPEFLTYFQNEAQLDKSGLPSDRFFAERPEGSVSTLKIQRTQQEDSAVYLCTSSFATSDQETQYFGPGTRLLVL.

As regards this clonotype: Because the CDR3 is missing its conserved closing phenylalanine or tryptophan, this is likely a read error. The V call is TRBV6-5, the J call TRBJ2-1; 7 bases are shared with TRBD2. The CDR3 spans 12 residues. The V gene's germline CDR1 is MNHEY and CDR2 SVGAGI. CDR3 in amino acids: CASSYSGGEQFY. As DNA, the CDR3 is TGTGCCAGTAGTTACTCGGGGGGTGAGCAGTTCTAC.

Note on this clonotype: One end of the junction varies from germline; a read error may be responsible. V usage is TRBV6-4 and J usage is TRBJ2-1, with 11 bases lining up with TRBD1. There are 14 residues in the CDR3. Germline values: CDR1 MRHNA, CDR2 SNTAGT. In DNA, the CDR3 is TGTGCCAGCTGTGACGGACAGGGGGCGAGTGAGCAGTTCTTC. Its translation: CASCDGQGASEQFF.

This clonotype occurred a few times. The chain joins TRBV28 to TRBJ2-7; D possibly corresponds to TRBD1 (5 bases). From germline, CDR1 is MDHEN and CDR2 SYDVKM. The CDR3 has 14 amino acids. With 6 bases removed from V and 3 bases from J, the gap between germline ends came to 15 bases. DNA of the CDR3: TGTGCCAGCAGACCAGGGTCAAGAAACTACGAGCAGTACTTC. The encoded protein is CASRPGSRNYEQYF.

This clonotype was found once. Because it lacks the conserved phenylalanine or tryptophan at the end, this CDR3 is likely a read error. The DNA is omitted, as the CDR3 cannot be located on it reliably, and the CDR3 follows TCRdb's listing. The V call is TRBV28, the J call TRBJ1-4; the table's TRBD1 call for D was not verified on the DNA. 13 amino acids form the CDR3, both terminal residues included. The germline V gene encodes CDR1 MDHEN and CDR2 SYDVKM. CDR3 sequence: CASSDLPGAKLFY.

V is TRBV6-2 or TRBV6-3 and J is TRBJ2-1; the match to TRBD2 covers 10 bases. Germline V gene sequence: CDR1 MNHEY, CDR2 SVGEGT. The CDR3 contains 14 residues. The junction had 11 bases not matched to a gene; V was cut back by 11 bases and J by 7 bases. For the CDR3, the DNA is TGTGCCGGTCAGACTAGCGGGCATCAAAATGAGCAGTTCTTC. This gives the protein CAGQTSGHQNEQFF.

In this sample, this clonotype turned up many times. This chain joins TRBV20-1 and TRBJ2-7; TRBD2 matches 9 bases. The CDR3 runs 14 residues. J gave up 0 bases and V 6 bases, and 6 bases lay outside the gene matches. Germline CDR1 reads DFQATT; CDR2 reads SNEGSKA (reference sequence). CDR3 in DNA: TGCAGTGCACCCGGGACTAGCCCCTCCTACGAGCAGTACTTC. It translates to CSAPGTSPSYEQYF.

This clonotype has only a few counts. The chain uses TRBV11-1 and TRBJ1-1, with TRBD1 matching over 9 bases. V shed 11 bases and J 5 bases; nucleotides not matched to a gene: 24. The length of the CDR3 is 18 residues. Germline CDR1 reads SGHAT; CDR2 reads FQDESV (reference sequence). DNA for the CDR3: TGTGCCTGCAACACCCGTCTACAGGGGGCTGGGTACCGAACTGAAGCTTTCTTT. Translation gives CACNTRLQGAGYRTEAFF.

Comments on this clonotype: A much larger clone differs by one base, so this may be a read error. J is TRBJ1-1 and V is TRBV28; 7 nucleotides match TRBD1. Germline CDR1 and CDR2: MDHEN and SYDVKM. This CDR3 has 16 amino acids. CDR3 residues: CDSRPKTGTMNTEAFF. CDR3 nucleotides: TGTGACAGCCGACCCAAGACAGGGACCATGAACACTGAAGCTTTCTTT.

The V call is TRBV4-1, the J call TRBJ1-6; no clear D. Trimming took 0 bases from V and 3 from J, leaving 9 bases between them. The V gene's germline CDR1 is MGHRA and CDR2 YSYEKL. The CDR3 totals 16 residues. The CDR3 loop reads CASSQDVRNYNSPLHF. The CDR3 DNA reads TGCGCCAGCAGCCAAGATGTGAGAAACTATAATTCACCCCTCCACTTT.

About this clonotype itself: With a much larger clone just one base away, this may be a read error. This chain links TRBV20-1 with TRBJ1-2; perhaps TRBD1 as D (5 bases). The V gene's germline CDR1 is DFQATT and CDR2 SNEGSKA (reference sequence). The CDR3 contains 12 residues. Trimming left V 5 bases short and J 3 bases short, with 10 bases between. This CDR3 reads CSAGTEYYGYTF. The CDR3 nucleotides read TGCAGTGCTGGGACCGAGTACTATGGCTACACCTTC.

This clonotype came up many times. CDR3 DNA: TGTGCCAGCAGTTTCGGGGGCAGAACGGGAGATACGCAGTATTTT. Translated: CASSFGGRTGDTQYF. V and J are TRBV28 and TRBJ2-3; TRBD1 or TRBD2 may be the D gene (6 bases each). The ends were cut back, 3 bases at V and 5 bases at J, with 15 bases in the middle. The CDR3 covers 15 residues. Germline V lookup: CDR1 MDHEN, CDR2 SYDVKM.

The chain employs TRBV7-8 and TRBJ2-1; 8 bases map to TRBD2. The germline V gene encodes CDR1 SGHVS and CDR2 FQNEAQ. The CDR3 length is 16 residues. With V trimmed by 8 bases and J by 8 bases, 17 bases remained unmatched. In DNA, the CDR3 is TGTGCCAGCTGCTCTGAACTAGCGGAAGCATTCGATGAGCAGTTCTTC. This codes for CASCSELAEAFDEQFF. The full variable domain, its missing parts supplied by reference TRBV7-8 and TRBJ2-1, is GAGVSQSPRYKVAKRGQDVALRCDPISGHVSLFWYQQALGQGPEFLTYFQNEAQLDKSGLPSDRFFAERPEGSVSTLKIQRTQQEDSAVYLCASCSELAEAFDEQFFGPGTRLTVL.

This sequence joins TRBV6-5 and TRBJ2-3; 8 positions agree with TRBD1. The CDR3 contains 16 residues. With 5 bases clipped from V and 8 bases from J, the junction kept 15 bases outside the gene matches. The germline V gene encodes CDR1 MNHEY and CDR2 SVGAGI. The CDR3: CASSPRPGQGIGTQYF. The CDR3 DNA is TGTGCCAGCAGTCCTAGGCCTGGACAGGGTATAGGTACGCAGTATTTT.

This clonotype has only one observation. The junction shows a germline mismatch at one end, possibly a read error. The chain uses TRBV6-2 or TRBV6-3 and TRBJ2-3, with D possibly TRBD2 on 5 matching bases. The germline V gene has CDR1 MNHEY and CDR2 SVGEGT. This CDR3 has 15 residues. The CDR3 is CASIDRARSGDTQYF. CDR3 DNA sequence: TGTGCCAGCATAGATAGGGCTCGGAGCGGCGATACCCAGTATTTT.

The chain employs TRBV6-5 and TRBJ2-2; a weak D match, TRBD2 (5 bases). The CDR3 has 11 amino acids. From germline, CDR1 is MNHEY and CDR2 SVGAGI. CDR3 nucleotides: TGTGTCAACCGGAGGAACGGGGAGCTGTTTTTT. Protein: CVNRRNGELFF.

In regard to this clonotype: One base away lies a much larger clone, so this may be a sequencing read error. CDR3 nucleotide sequence: TGTGCCAGCAGCCTGACGATACAAGAGACCCGGTACTTC. Amino acids: CASSLTIQETRYF. The rearrangement joins TRBV14 to TRBJ2-5; D remains unclear. CDR3 length: 13 residues. In germline, CDR1 is SGHDN, CDR2 FVKESK. Together with reference TRBV14 and TRBJ2-5, the CDR3 gives the full variable domain: EAGVTQFPSHSVIEKGQTVTLRCDPISGHDNLYWYRRVMGKEIKFLLHFVKESKQDESGMPNNRFLAERTGGTYSTLKVQPAELEDSGVYFCASSLTIQETRYFGPGTRLLVL.

Turning to this clonotype: Mismatch with germline at one junction end may stem from a read error. The chain recombines TRBV4-1 with TRBJ2-5; D tentatively reads TRBD1 or TRBD2 (5 bases each). In germline, CDR1 is MGHRA, CDR2 YSYEKL. The length of the CDR3 is 15 residues. The CDR3 DNA sequence: TGCGCCAGTAGCCAAGATCGGGACGGGGCCGAGACCCAGTGTTTC. This encodes CASSQDRDGAETQCF.